Given below is one T cell receptor beta chain in context. The antigen is undetermined. Using a J-beta primer mix together with a sample-barcoded 5' primer, a second PCR was run for roughly 7 to 11 cycles. TCRdb itself ran the 5' RACE reads through MiXCR, one entry per CDR3 protein. The data show 550,000 to 750,000 distinct CDR3 sequences, around 20% seen once. Germline CDR1 and CDR2: SGHRS and YFSETQ. The length of the CDR3 is 15 residues. V was clipped by 9 bases and J by 0 bases, with 17 bases between them. These data come from a study of blood T cells in healthy people across ages. Study-wide points: Bulk PBMC profiling left naive and antigen-experienced comparisons inconclusive.

The receptor's source is a man aged 65 to 85 in good health. Sequenced material: blood. The chain uses TRBV5-1 and TRBJ2-3; D unresolved. The CDR3 nucleotides read TGCGCCACCCAACCCTTGGCTTCTAGCACAGATACGCAGTATTTT. This encodes CATQPLASSTDTQYF.